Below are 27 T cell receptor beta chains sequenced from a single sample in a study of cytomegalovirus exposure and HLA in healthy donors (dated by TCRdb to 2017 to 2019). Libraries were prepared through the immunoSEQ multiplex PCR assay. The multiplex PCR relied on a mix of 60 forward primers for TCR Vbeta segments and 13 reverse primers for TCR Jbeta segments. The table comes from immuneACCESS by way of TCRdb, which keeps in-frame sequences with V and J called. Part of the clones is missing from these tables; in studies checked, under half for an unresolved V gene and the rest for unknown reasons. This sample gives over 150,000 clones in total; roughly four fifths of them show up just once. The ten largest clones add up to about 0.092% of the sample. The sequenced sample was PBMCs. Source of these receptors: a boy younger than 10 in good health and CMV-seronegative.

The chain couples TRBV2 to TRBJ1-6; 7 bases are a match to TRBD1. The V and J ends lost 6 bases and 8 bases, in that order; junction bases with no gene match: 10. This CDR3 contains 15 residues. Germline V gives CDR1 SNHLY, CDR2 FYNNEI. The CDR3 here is CASRKRQGQDSPLHF. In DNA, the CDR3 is TGTGCCAGCAGAAAGAGACAGGGTCAAGATTCACCCCTCCACTTT. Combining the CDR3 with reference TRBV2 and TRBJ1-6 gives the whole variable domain EPEVTQTPSHQVTQMGQEVILRCVPISNHLYFYWYRQILGQKVEFLVSFYNNEISEKSEIFDDQFSVERPDGSNFTLKIRSTKLEDSAMYFCASRKRQGQDSPLHFGNGTRLTVT.

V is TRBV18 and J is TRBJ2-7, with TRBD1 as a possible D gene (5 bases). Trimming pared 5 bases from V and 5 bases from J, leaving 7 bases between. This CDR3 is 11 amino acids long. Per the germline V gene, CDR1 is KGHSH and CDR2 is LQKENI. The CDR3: CASSSGNEQYF. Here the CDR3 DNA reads TGTGCCAGCTCATCAGGGAACGAGCAGTACTTC. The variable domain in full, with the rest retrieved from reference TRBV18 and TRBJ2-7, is NAGVMQNPRHLVRRRGQEARLRCSPMKGHSHVYWYRQLPEEGLKFMVYLQKENIIDESGMPKERFSAEFPKEGPSILRIQQVVRGDSAAYFCASSSGNEQYFGPGTRLTVT.

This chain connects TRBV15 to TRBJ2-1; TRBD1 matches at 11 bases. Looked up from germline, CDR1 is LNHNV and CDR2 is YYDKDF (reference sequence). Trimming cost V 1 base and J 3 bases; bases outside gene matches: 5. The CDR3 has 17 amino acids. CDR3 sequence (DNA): TGTGCCACCAGCAGAGCGATGGGACAGGGGGACTACAATGAGCAGTTCTTC. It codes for CATSRAMGQGDYNEQFF.

The CDR3 here is CASSIDSTGSSYNEQFF. The CDR3 coding sequence is TGTGCCAGTAGTATAGATAGTACAGGGAGCTCCTACAATGAGCAGTTCTTC. The chain couples TRBV19 to TRBJ2-1; possible D gene TRBD1, 6 bases. CDR1 is LNHDA, CDR2 SQIVND, per germline (reference sequence). V was trimmed by 0 bases and J by 0 bases, leaving 12 bases between them. The CDR3 sequence is 17 residues long.

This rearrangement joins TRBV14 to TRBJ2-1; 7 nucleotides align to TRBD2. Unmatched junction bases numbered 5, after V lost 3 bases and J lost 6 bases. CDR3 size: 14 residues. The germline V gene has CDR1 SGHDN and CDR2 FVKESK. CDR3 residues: CASSHPGLPNEQFF. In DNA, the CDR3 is TGTGCCAGCAGCCACCCGGGACTACCCAATGAGCAGTTCTTC. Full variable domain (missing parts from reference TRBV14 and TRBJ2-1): EAGVTQFPSHSVIEKGQTVTLRCDPISGHDNLYWYRRVMGKEIKFLLHFVKESKQDESGMPNNRFLAERTGGTYSTLKVQPAELEDSGVYFCASSHPGLPNEQFFGPGTRLTVL.

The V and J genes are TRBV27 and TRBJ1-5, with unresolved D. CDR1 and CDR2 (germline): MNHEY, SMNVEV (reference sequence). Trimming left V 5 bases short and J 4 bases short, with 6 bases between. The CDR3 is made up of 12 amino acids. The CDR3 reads CASSPRNQPQHF. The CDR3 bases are TGTGCCAGCAGTCCCCGGAATCAGCCCCAGCATTTT.

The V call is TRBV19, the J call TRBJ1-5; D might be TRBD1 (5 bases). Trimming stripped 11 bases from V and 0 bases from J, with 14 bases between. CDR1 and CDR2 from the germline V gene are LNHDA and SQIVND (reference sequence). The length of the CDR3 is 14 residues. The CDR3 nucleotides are TGTGCCGCAGGAGGGGCGCTTAGCAATCAGCCCCAGCATTTT. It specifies CAAGGALSNQPQHF.

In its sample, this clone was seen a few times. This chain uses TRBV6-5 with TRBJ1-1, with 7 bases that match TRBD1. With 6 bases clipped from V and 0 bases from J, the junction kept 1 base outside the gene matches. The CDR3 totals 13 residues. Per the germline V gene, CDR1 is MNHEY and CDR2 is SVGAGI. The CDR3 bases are TGTGCCAGCAGAGACAGGGTGAACACTGAAGCTTTCTTT. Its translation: CASRDRVNTEAFF.

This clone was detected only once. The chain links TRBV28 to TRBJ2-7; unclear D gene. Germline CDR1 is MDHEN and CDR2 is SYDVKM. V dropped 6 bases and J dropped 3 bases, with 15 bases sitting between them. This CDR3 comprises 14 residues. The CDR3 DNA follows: TGTGCCAGCAGGCTAGGTTCTAATTTCTACGAGCAGTACTTC. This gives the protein CASRLGSNFYEQYF.

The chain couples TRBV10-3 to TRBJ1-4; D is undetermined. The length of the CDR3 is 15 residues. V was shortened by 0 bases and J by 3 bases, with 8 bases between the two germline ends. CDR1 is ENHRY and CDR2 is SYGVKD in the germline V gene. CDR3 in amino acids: CAISESGGPNEKLFF. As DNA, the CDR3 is TGTGCCATCAGTGAGTCTGGAGGACCTAATGAAAAACTGTTTTTT.

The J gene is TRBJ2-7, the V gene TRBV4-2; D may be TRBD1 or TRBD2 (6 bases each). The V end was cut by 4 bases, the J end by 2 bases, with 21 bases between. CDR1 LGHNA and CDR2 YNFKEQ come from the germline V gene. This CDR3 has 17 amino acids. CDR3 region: CASSREGGWDLAYEQYF. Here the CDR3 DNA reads TGTGCCAGCAGCCGAGAGGGGGGATGGGACTTAGCCTACGAGCAGTACTTC.

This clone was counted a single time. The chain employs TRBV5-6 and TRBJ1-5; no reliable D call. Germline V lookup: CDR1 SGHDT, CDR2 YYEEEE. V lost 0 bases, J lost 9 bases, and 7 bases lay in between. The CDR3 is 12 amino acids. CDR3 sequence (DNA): TGTGCCAGCAGCTTGGATCCGGGGCCCCAGCATTTT. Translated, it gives CASSLDPGPQHF.

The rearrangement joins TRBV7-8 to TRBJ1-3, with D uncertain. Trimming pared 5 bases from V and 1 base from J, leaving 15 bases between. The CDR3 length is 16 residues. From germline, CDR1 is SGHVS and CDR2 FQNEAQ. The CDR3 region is CASSLYQTGSGNTIYF. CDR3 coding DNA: TGTGCCAGCAGCCTCTACCAGACGGGTTCTGGAAACACCATATATTTT.

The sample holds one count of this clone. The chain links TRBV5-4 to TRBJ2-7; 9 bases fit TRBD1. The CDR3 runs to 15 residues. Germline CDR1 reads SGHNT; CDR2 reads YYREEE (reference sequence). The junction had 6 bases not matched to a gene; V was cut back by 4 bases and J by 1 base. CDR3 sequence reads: CASSPQTGGSYEQYF. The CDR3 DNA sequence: TGTGCCAGCAGCCCGCAGACAGGGGGATCCTACGAGCAGTACTTC.

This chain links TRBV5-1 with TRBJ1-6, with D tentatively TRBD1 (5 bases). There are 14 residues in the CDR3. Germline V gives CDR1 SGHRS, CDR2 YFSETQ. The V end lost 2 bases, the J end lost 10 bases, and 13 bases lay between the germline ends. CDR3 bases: TGCGCCAGCAGCTTCGGGCAGGGAGGATCACCCCTCCACTTT. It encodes CASSFGQGGSPLHF.

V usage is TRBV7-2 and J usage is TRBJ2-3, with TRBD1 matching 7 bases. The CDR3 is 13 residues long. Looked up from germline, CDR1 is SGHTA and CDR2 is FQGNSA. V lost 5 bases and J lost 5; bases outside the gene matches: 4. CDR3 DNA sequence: TGTGCCAGCAGCCCGCGACAGGGAGATACGCAGTATTTT. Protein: CASSPRQGDTQYF.

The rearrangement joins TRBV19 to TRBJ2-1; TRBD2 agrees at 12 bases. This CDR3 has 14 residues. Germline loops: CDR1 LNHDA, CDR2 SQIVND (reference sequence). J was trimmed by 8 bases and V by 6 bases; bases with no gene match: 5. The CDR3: CASSPSGGAYEQFF. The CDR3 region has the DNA TGTGCCAGTAGCCCTAGCGGGGGGGCGTATGAGCAGTTCTTC.

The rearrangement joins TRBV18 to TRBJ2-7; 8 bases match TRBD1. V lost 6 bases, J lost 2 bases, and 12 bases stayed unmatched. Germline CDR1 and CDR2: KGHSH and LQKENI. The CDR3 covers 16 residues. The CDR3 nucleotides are TGTGCCAGCTCCGCGAACCCGACAGGGGAGACCTACGAGCAGTACTTC. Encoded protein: CASSANPTGETYEQYF.

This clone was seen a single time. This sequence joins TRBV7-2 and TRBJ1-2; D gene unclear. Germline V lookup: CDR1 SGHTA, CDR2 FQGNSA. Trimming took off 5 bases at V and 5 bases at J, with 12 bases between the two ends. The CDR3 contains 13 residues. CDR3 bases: TGTGCCAGCAGCCCGGTAACAGATTATGGCTACACCTTC. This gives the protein CASSPVTDYGYTF.

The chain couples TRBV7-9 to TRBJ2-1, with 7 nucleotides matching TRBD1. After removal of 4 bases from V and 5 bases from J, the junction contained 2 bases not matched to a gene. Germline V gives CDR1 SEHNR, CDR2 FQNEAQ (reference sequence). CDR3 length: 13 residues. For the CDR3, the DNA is TGTGCCAGCAGCTCCGACAGGGACAATGAGCAGTTCTTC. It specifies CASSSDRDNEQFF.

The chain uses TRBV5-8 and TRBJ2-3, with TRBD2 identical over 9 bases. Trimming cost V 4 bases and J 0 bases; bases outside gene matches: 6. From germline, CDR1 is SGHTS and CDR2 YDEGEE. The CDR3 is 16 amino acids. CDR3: CASSARRGGSTDTQYF. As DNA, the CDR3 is TGTGCCAGCAGCGCGCGGCGGGGGGGGAGCACAGATACGCAGTATTTT.

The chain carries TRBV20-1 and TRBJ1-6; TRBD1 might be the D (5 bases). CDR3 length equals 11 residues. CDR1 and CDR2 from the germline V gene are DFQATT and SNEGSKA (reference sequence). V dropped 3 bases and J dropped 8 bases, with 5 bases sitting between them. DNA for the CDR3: TGCAGTGCTAGCAGGGATTCACCCCTCCACTTT. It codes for CSASRDSPLHF.

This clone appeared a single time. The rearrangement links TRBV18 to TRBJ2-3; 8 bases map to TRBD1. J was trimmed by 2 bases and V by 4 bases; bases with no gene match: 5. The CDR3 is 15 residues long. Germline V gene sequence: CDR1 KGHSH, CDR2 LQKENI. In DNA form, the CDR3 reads TGTGCCAGCTCACTATCACAGGGGGTCACAGATACGCAGTATTTT. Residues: CASSLSQGVTDTQYF.

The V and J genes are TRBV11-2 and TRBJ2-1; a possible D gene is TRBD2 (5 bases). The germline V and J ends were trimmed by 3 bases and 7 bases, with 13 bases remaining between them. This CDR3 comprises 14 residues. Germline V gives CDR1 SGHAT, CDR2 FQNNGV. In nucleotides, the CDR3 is TGTGCCAGCAGCTTGCTAGCCGATAGGAATGAGCAGTTCTTC. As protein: CASSLLADRNEQFF.

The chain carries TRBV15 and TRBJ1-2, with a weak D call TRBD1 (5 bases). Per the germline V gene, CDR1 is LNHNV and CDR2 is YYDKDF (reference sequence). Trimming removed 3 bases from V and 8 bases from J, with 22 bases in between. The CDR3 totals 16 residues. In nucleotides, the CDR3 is TGTGCCACCAGCAGTATCCCGGCAGGGAAGATTCGAGGCTACACCTTC. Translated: CATSSIPAGKIRGYTF.

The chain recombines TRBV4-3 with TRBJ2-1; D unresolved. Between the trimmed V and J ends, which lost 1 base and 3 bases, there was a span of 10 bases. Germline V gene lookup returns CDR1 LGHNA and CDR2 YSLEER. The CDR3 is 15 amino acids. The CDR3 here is CASSQAVVSYNEQFF. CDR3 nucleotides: TGCGCCAGCAGCCAAGCCGTCGTGAGCTACAATGAGCAGTTCTTC.

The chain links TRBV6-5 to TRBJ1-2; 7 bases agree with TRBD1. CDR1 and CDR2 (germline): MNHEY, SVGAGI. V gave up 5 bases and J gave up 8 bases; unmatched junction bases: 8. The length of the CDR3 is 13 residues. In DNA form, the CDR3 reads TGTGCCAGCAGTAACCGACAGGGCCTAGGCTACACCTTC. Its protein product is CASSNRQGLGYTF.